The present entry profiles one TCR beta chain with its context. The antigen remains undetermined. This sample was taken from a study of T-cell reconstitution after alpha-beta-depleted transplantation in children. Study outcomes and limitations: T-cell counts and diversity were attributed mostly to newly produced T cells one year after transplant.

During its preparation, the TCRbeta library received unique molecular identifiers. In TCRdb, the PCR reads were re-called with MiXCR into one record per CDR3 protein. Among approximately 350,000 distinct CDR3 sequences listed, 15% to 20% were seen once. The germline CDR1 and CDR2 sequences are MNHEY and SMNVEV (reference sequence). Trimming removed 5 bases from V and 2 bases from J, with 13 bases in between. The CDR3 is 14 residues long. The receptor was isolated from a male patient aged 2 to 10 who had a stem cell transplant for acute lymphoblastic leukemia, so the T cells may come from the graft donor. The genes are TRBV27 and TRBJ2-7; maybe TRBD1 (6 bases). Sequenced material: PBMCs, mostly from graft donor cells, taken 360 days after TCRalphabeta/CD19-depleted stem cell transplant. The CDR3 here is CASSPPGHPYEQYF. CDR3 in DNA: TGTGCCAGCAGTCCCCCGGGACACCCCTACGAGCAGTACTTC.